The sequence of this T cell receptor (beta chain) was determined in a study of shared clonotypes between healthy human individuals. The study's findings and limits: With few donors, the genetic and exposure-history diversity represented was limited.

A remark on this clone: Its antigen is undetermined.

CDR1 is SQVTM and CDR2 is ANQGSEA in the germline V gene. The length of the CDR3 is 12 residues. V lost 7 bases and J lost 4, with 10 bases in between. The data were produced by immunoSEQ multiplex PCR, yet TCRdb's version contains in-frame clones alone and is incomplete. The table includes 150,000 to 200,000 clones, 90% to 95% detected once. V is TRBV29-1 and J is TRBJ2-2; D not resolved. The origin of this receptor is a woman aged 25 to 39 in good health. Specimen: naive CD4+ T cells sorted from blood. Sample subset: CD45RA+ positively selected. CDR3 sequence reads: CSASRGTGELFF. The CDR3 nucleotides read TGCAGCGCATCACGAGGCACCGGGGAGCTGTTTTTT.